These 8 T cell receptor beta chains were all obtained from the same sample, sequenced in a study of T cell repertoires in cytomegalovirus infection. These receptors have no known antigen. TCRdb reanalysed the reads using MiXCR and keeps one entry per CDR3 protein. This sample yields 40,000 to 55,000 distinct CDR3 sequences, of which around 23% are seen a single time; 70% to 90% belongs to the top ten. The starting material was CD8+ T cells from cultured PBMCs, obtained from culture after CMV antigen stimulation. These receptors all stem from a human donor in good health (CMV status not recorded). Some clones in this sample may be carry-over from other donors' samples.

The CDR3 region has the DNA TGCAGTGCTAGAGATCTTAGGGCGGGAGCGGTTCCAGGCGCCGGGGAGCTGTTTTTT. Its translation: CSARDLRAGAVPGAGELFF. The chain joins TRBV20-1 to TRBJ2-2; 7 bases are shared with TRBD2. The CDR3 covers 19 residues. V trimming: 0 bases; J trimming: 6 bases; junction bases outside the gene matches: 19. Germline V gene data show CDR1 as DFQATT and CDR2 as SNEGSKA (reference sequence).

This chain joins TRBV20-1 and TRBJ2-1, with 7 bases that match TRBD2. The germline gives CDR1 DFQATT, CDR2 SNEGSKA (reference sequence). The CDR3 consists of 14 residues. V was pared by 4 bases and J by 8 bases, with 11 bases of the junction left unmatched. CDR3 DNA: TGCAGTGCTATCGGGGGGAGTCAGGACCATGAGCAGTTCTTC. Its protein product is CSAIGGSQDHEQFF.

This clonotype has a count of ten or more. The chain couples TRBV6-2 or TRBV6-3 to TRBJ2-2; D not certain. This CDR3 comprises 12 residues. V dropped 5 bases and J dropped 3 bases, with 4 bases sitting between them. CDR1 is MNHEY, CDR2 SVGEGT, per germline. The CDR3 DNA reads TGTGCCAGCAGTCTATACACCGGGGAGCTGTTTTTT. Its protein product is CASSLYTGELFF.

Worth noting for this clonotype: One end of the junction varies from germline; a read error may be responsible. The chain employs TRBV28 and TRBJ2-4; 7 nucleotides line up with TRBD2. CDR3 size: 15 residues. Germline CDR1 MDHEN, CDR2 SYDVKM. CDR3 in DNA: TGTGCCAGCAGTCCCCGGGGGGTCGCCAAAAACAGTCAGTACTTC. This sequence encodes CASSPRGVAKNSQYF.

Comment on this clonotype: This may stem from a read error, because a much larger clone lies one nucleotide away. The chain has TRBV6-5 and TRBJ2-5; tentative D call: TRBD2 (6 bases). Germline assignment: CDR1 MNHEY and CDR2 SVGAGI. The CDR3 covers 17 residues. The CDR3 nucleotides are TGTGACAGCAGCCCACAGGAGGGAATCGCCTTCCAAGAGACCCAGTACTTC. It translates to CDSSPQEGIAFQETQYF.

This clonotype came up once. The V call is TRBV7-2, the J call TRBJ2-7; D is undetermined. Germline V gene data show CDR1 as SGHTA and CDR2 as FQGNSA. The CDR3 sequence is 12 residues long. Trimming took 5 bases from V and 13 from J, leaving 18 bases between them. The CDR3 DNA follows: TGTGCCAGCAGCCCTTGGGCTGCAGAGGTCTACTTC. Amino acid sequence: CASSPWAAEVYF.

This clonotype was counted between two and nine times. This chain uses TRBV7-6 with TRBJ2-3; D might be TRBD2 (5 bases). Trimming removed 4 bases from V and 7 bases from J, with 12 bases in between. The CDR3 consists of 13 residues. Germline V lookup: CDR1 SGHVS, CDR2 FNYEAQ. CDR3 nucleotides: TGTGCCAGCAGCTCAAGTCCGACTAATACGCAGTATTTT. It specifies CASSSSPTNTQYF. The full variable domain, its missing parts supplied by reference TRBV7-6 and TRBJ2-3, is GAGVSQSPRYKVTKRGQDVALRCDPISGHVSLYWYRQALGQGPEFLTYFNYEAQQDKSGLPNDRFSAERPEGSISTLTIQRTEQRDSAMYRCASSSSPTNTQYFGPGTRLTVL.

V and J are TRBV7-3 and TRBJ2-5; 8 bases agree with TRBD2. From germline, CDR1 is SGHTA and CDR2 FQGTGA. J was trimmed by 5 bases and V by 1 base; bases with no gene match: 6. The CDR3 loop spans 15 amino acids. CDR3 bases: TGTGCCAGCAGCTTAAGCGGGGGGAGATCGGAGACCCAGTACTTC. Protein product: CASSLSGGRSETQYF.